The clone carrying this T cell receptor (beta chain) was detected a few times. These data belong to a study of blood T cell repertoires in COVID-19. Background on the study: Some COVID-19 samples were acute and others convalescent; all came from the United States, Italy and Spain.

The CDR3 has 15 residues. CDR1 and CDR2 from the germline V gene are SGHRS and YFSETQ. Deletions cut 3 bases from V and 9 bases from J, with 16 bases between. The authors' processing: The authors estimated nucleated cell counts from reference gene primer amplification. Here immunoSEQ multiplex PCR was the method, and the copy in TCRdb shows in-frame clones only, minus some. V and J calls and clone size are as listed in that table; D and trimming were resolved from the DNA. The data hold roughly 87,000 clones, with 86% observed a single time. The receptor was derived from a human donor in a cohort sampled during active COVID-19. Sample: peripheral blood. V is TRBV5-1 and J is TRBJ1-6, with a tentative D call TRBD1 (6 bases). The CDR3 spells CASSWDRGAISPLHF. CDR3 in DNA: TGCGCCAGCAGCTGGGATCGGGGGGCGATTTCACCCCTCCACTTT. Full variable domain (remainder filled in from reference TRBV5-1 and TRBJ1-6): KAGVTQTPRYLIKTRGQQVTLSCSPISGHRSVSWYQQTPGQGLQFLFEYFSETQRNKGNFPGRFSGRQFSNSRSEMNVSTLELGDSALYLCASSWDRGAISPLHFGNGTRLTVT.